Listed here are 20 T cell receptor beta chains from one sample, sequenced in a study of response to subunit inactivated influenza vaccine. TCRdb processed the RT-PCR reads anew with MiXCR; each CDR3 protein has one entry. The sample has 200,000 to 250,000 distinct CDR3 sequences, 12% seen once. The sample consisted of non-naive T cells sorted from PBMCs, taken roughly 2 weeks before vaccination. All receptors come from a man in his fifties or sixties who received an inactivated influenza vaccine.

The table lists this clonotype with many counts. The chain carries TRBV27 and TRBJ1-1; TRBD1 aligns across 7 bases. Germline V gene sequence: CDR1 MNHEY, CDR2 SMNVEV (reference sequence). The CDR3 covers 14 residues. The ends lost 2 bases at V and 7 bases at J; junction bases unmatched: 7. Here the CDR3 reads CASSLQGGGGEAFF. The CDR3 coding sequence is TGTGCCAGCAGTTTACAGGGGGGCGGGGGTGAAGCTTTCTTT.

The rearrangement uses TRBV12-3 or TRBV12-4 and TRBJ1-5, with 7 bases fitting TRBD1. V trimming: 5 bases; J trimming: 6 bases; junction bases outside the gene matches: 7. This CDR3 spans 14 amino acids. Here the CDR3 reads CASSLTGAVQPQHF. The CDR3, as DNA: TGTGCCAGCAGTCTCACAGGGGCCGTTCAGCCCCAGCATTTT.

There are many counts of this clonotype. V usage is TRBV5-1 and J usage is TRBJ2-7, with TRBD1 identical over 7 bases. The trim removed 3 bases at V and 2 bases at J, leaving 5 bases unmatched. The germline V gene encodes CDR1 SGHRS and CDR2 YFSETQ. The CDR3 totals 14 residues. The CDR3 here is CASSSGQATYEQYF. For the CDR3, the DNA is TGCGCCAGCAGCTCCGGACAGGCGACCTACGAGCAGTACTTC.

The chain couples TRBV4-3 to TRBJ2-7; maybe TRBD1 (5 bases). This CDR3 comprises 15 residues. The ends were cut back, 1 base at V and 2 bases at J, with 12 bases in the middle. CDR1 and CDR2 (germline): LGHNA, YSLEER. CDR3 in amino acids: CASSQVWGGTYEQYF. The CDR3 DNA is TGCGCCAGCAGCCAAGTGTGGGGCGGAACCTACGAGCAGTACTTC.

This clonotype was observed a handful of times. V and J are TRBV4-3 and TRBJ1-5; D might be TRBD1 (6 bases). The CDR3 length is 16 residues. CDR1 is LGHNA, CDR2 YSLEER, per germline. The V end was cut by 0 bases, the J end by 5 bases, with 14 bases between. The CDR3, as DNA: TGCGCCAGCAGCCAAGATCTATCCCCAGGGGATCAGCCCCAGCATTTT. Protein: CASSQDLSPGDQPQHF.

The table lists this clonotype with a few counts. The V and J genes are TRBV20-1 and TRBJ2-3; no definite D call. V was shortened by 1 base and J by 2 bases, with 19 bases between the two germline ends. The CDR3 length is 17 residues. Germline assignment: CDR1 DFQATT and CDR2 SNEGSKA (reference sequence). The CDR3 coding sequence is TGCAGTGCTAGAGCCCTAAGCAGACTCTTCCCCACAGATACGCAGTATTTT. This translates into CSARALSRLFPTDTQYF.

About this clonotype itself: The CDR3 does not close with the conserved phenylalanine or tryptophan, likely indicating a read error. The V and J genes are TRBV5-6 and TRBJ2-2; D possibly uses TRBD1 or TRBD2 (5 bases each). The CDR3 consists of 14 residues. Looked up from germline, CDR1 is SGHDT and CDR2 is YYEEEE. The CDR3 sequence: CASSFGLNTGALFC. The CDR3 region has the DNA TGTGCCAGCAGCTTCGGACTCAACACCGGGGCGCTGTTTTGT.

This clonotype was found a few times. This chain links TRBV7-2 with TRBJ1-5, with D unclear. From germline, CDR1 is SGHTA and CDR2 FQGNSA. The CDR3 extends over 14 amino acids. Trimming took off 4 bases at V and 4 bases at J, with 11 bases between the two ends. This CDR3 reads CASSSSHGNQPQHF. In DNA, the CDR3 is TGTGCCAGCAGCTCGAGCCATGGAAATCAGCCCCAGCATTTT.

This clonotype showed up just a few times. The J gene is TRBJ2-5, the V gene TRBV15; weak D call: TRBD1 (6 bases). Trimming took 4 bases from V and 8 from J, leaving 14 bases between them. CDR1 is LNHNV and CDR2 is YYDKDF in the germline V gene (reference sequence). The CDR3 runs 13 residues. For the CDR3, the DNA is TGTGCCACCAGCACTCGGGACAAAGGCACCCAGTACTTC. Amino acid sequence: CATSTRDKGTQYF.

The chain uses TRBV7-9 and TRBJ2-5; 7 bases align to TRBD2. Germline CDR1 reads SEHNR; CDR2 reads FQNEAQ (reference sequence). V trimming: 4 bases; J trimming: 4 bases; junction bases outside the gene matches: 9. The CDR3 covers 15 residues. For the CDR3, the DNA is TGTGCCAGCAGCTCGGAAGGACTAGTCGGAGAGACCCAGTACTTC. Protein product: CASSSEGLVGETQYF.

This clonotype was seen a handful of times. This chain connects TRBV5-1 to TRBJ2-1; 14 bases fit TRBD2. Trimming at V came to 4 bases and at J to 4 bases, leaving 7 bases not matched to a gene. The V gene's germline CDR1 is SGHRS and CDR2 YFSETQ. This CDR3 is 17 amino acids long. The CDR3 loop is CASSPGTSGGPYNEQFF. For the CDR3, the DNA is TGCGCCAGCAGCCCCGGGACTAGCGGGGGCCCTTACAATGAGCAGTTCTTC. Based on the CDR3 plus reference TRBV5-1 and TRBJ2-1, the full variable domain is KAGVTQTPRYLIKTRGQQVTLSCSPISGHRSVSWYQQTPGQGLQFLFEYFSETQRNKGNFPGRFSGRQFSNSRSEMNVSTLELGDSALYLCASSPGTSGGPYNEQFFGPGTRLTVL.

This clonotype occurred many times. V gene TRBV29-1 combines with J gene TRBJ1-1; no clear D. In germline, CDR1 is SQVTM, CDR2 ANQGSEA. CDR3 length: 13 residues. Trimming removed 0 bases from V and 3 bases from J, with 8 bases in between. Written as DNA, the CDR3 is TGCAGCGTTGAAGACTGGATGGACACTGAAGCTTTCTTT. This sequence encodes CSVEDWMDTEAFF.

This clonotype was seen more than once but under ten times. V gene TRBV29-1 combines with J gene TRBJ1-2; TRBD1 matches at 8 bases. CDR3 size: 12 residues. Germline V CDR1 and CDR2: SQVTM, ANQGSEA. V was pared by 7 bases and J by 4 bases, with 5 bases of the junction left unmatched. CDR3 nucleotides: TGCAGCGGAATCGGGACAGGCTATGGCTACACCTTC. It specifies CSGIGTGYGYTF.

This clonotype was counted only a few times. The chain uses TRBV18 and TRBJ2-3, with D possibly matching TRBD2 (7 bases). Germline loops: CDR1 KGHSH, CDR2 LQKENI. V dropped 2 bases and J dropped 4 bases, with 16 bases sitting between them. This CDR3 is built from 16 residues. Written as DNA, the CDR3 is TGTGCCAGCTCACCATTTTCGGGGGGCGCTTCAGATACGCAGTATTTT. Translation gives CASSPFSGGASDTQYF.

This clonotype was found many times. The genes are TRBV6-6 and TRBJ1-1; no reliable D call. Per the germline V gene, CDR1 is MNHNY and CDR2 is SVGAGI (reference sequence). Trimming removed 5 bases at V and 1 base at J, with 8 bases between. This CDR3 contains 13 residues. This chain's CDR3 is CASSRASNTEAFF. DNA of the CDR3: TGTGCCAGCAGTCGGGCCTCGAACACTGAAGCTTTCTTT.

The rearrangement links TRBV12-3 or TRBV12-4 to TRBJ1-2, with 8 nucleotides matching TRBD1. This CDR3 has 12 amino acids. The V gene end was trimmed by 8 bases and the J gene end by 5 bases; junction bases not matched to a gene: 4. CDR3 bases: TGTGCCAGCCAGGGGGCAGGATATGGCTACACCTTC. Amino acids: CASQGAGYGYTF.

The chain links TRBV4-3 to TRBJ2-1; D is perhaps TRBD2 (6 bases). V shed 1 base and J shed 4 bases, with 14 bases lying between them. The CDR3 length is 16 residues. CDR1 is LGHNA and CDR2 is YSLEER in the germline V gene. The CDR3 sequence is CASSQVGGTPYNEQFF. The CDR3 DNA sequence: TGCGCCAGCAGCCAAGTCGGGGGTACACCATACAATGAGCAGTTCTTC.

There are many counts of this clonotype. The chain uses TRBV4-2 and TRBJ2-7; D ambiguous. This CDR3 region has 13 residues. Trimming shortened V by 0 bases and J by 3 bases, and 6 bases separated the two germline ends. Germline V gene data show CDR1 as LGHNA and CDR2 as YNFKEQ. CDR3 amino acids: CASSQDGIYEQYF. CDR3 nucleotides: TGTGCCAGCAGCCAAGATGGAATCTACGAGCAGTACTTC.

The rearrangement uses TRBV4-3 and TRBJ2-7; D may correspond to TRBD1 or TRBD2 (6 bases each). V was clipped by 3 bases and J by 6 bases, with 18 bases between them. CDR1 and CDR2 (germline): LGHNA, YSLEER. The CDR3 has 15 amino acids. CDR3 in amino acids: CASSQDILQGGEQYF. CDR3 bases: TGCGCCAGCAGCCAGGATATCCTACAGGGAGGCGAGCAGTACTTC.

A few counts support this clonotype. The chain recombines TRBV6-5 with TRBJ2-1; 9 positions match TRBD2. In germline, CDR1 is MNHEY, CDR2 SVGAGI. With 2 bases clipped from V and 8 bases from J, the junction kept 7 bases outside the gene matches. This CDR3 is built from 15 residues. CDR3 nucleotides: TGTGCCAGCAGTTACGGCGGGGGGGCCGTCGATGAGCAGTTCTTC. Translating gives CASSYGGGAVDEQFF.